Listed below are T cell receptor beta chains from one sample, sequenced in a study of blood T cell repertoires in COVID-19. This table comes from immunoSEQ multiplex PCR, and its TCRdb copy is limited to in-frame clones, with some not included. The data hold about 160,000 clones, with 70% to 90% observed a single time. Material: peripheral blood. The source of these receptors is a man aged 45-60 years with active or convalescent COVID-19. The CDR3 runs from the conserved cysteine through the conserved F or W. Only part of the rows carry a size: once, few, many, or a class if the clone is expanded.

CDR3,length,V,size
CASSLQGIPGNTIYF,15,TRBV11-2,-
CASSQLAGGPGELFF,15,TRBV3-1/TRBV3-2,many
CATSDSVAGRYYNEQFF,17,TRBV24-1,once
CASSFSGTLSTGELFF,16,TRBV7-9,-
CASSAGLPNTEAFF,14,TRBV9,once
CASNQGAGNSPLHF,14,TRBV19,-
CASSRGGAGTDSPLHF,16,TRBV11-2,once
CASSWGFNQPQHF,13,TRBV5-5,-
CASSVAGGNSPLHF,14,TRBV9,-
CASSLAQGKVEAFF,14,TRBV5-1,-
CAWKGGQGGDTQYF,14,TRBV30,-
CASSSTRRDTQYF,13,TRBV11-3,-
CASSYPMAGGPSEQYF,16,TRBV28,-
CATSGVDRDEQFF,13,TRBV24-1,-
CASSPGTYNEQFF,13,TRBV5-1,-
CASRTISGNEQFF,13,TRBV13,once
CASSLAGSGDPHEQFF,16,TRBV7-2,-
CAISGGSSGGRNEQYF,16,TRBV10-3,-
CASTLYHSTDTQYF,14,TRBV19,-
CASSTPGQAYEQYF,14,TRBV28,-
CASSIRTGGLYNEQFF,16,TRBV19,-
CASTLTGSDSPLHF,14,TRBV7-2,-
CASSRGTAENQPQHF,15,TRBV3-1/TRBV3-2,-
CASSQSFKGQRVDQETQYF,19,TRBV23-1,-
CASSLTALAGVRGEQFF,17,TRBV5-6,-
CASSLHTAEDQPQHF,15,TRBV7-7,-
CATRPSRGTYEQYF,14,TRBV15,-
CASSQGRVQPQHF,13,TRBV3-1/TRBV3-2,-
CASSLGGPTGLGEQFF,16,TRBV5-6,-
CASSQAGTGPYGYTF,15,TRBV14,-
CSSSGLDYEQYF,12,TRBV2,-
CASSLPCDRGIFQYF,15,TRBV7-3,-
CASSLEGIWQSGNTIYF,17,TRBV7-2,-
CASSYDYGGSGNTIYF,16,TRBV6-6,few
CASSAGQGITQETQYF,16,TRBV5-1,-
CAWMARDEVKNIQYF,15,TRBV30,-
CASSITGQNYGYTF,14,TRBV19,-
CASSIFQGPNEKLFF,15,TRBV5-1,-
CATSRGGTYEQYF,13,TRBV15,-
CASSYRPMTGEMNTEAFF,18,TRBV6-2/TRBV6-3,once
CASSFLGRQAINYGYTF,17,TRBV27,-
CASSLLAEGNTGELFF,16,TRBV6-2/TRBV6-3,-
CASSLNRGLVGNTIYF,16,TRBV11-2,once
CASSQLIGANTGELFF,16,TRBV4-3,-
CASSLALGEAGQPQHF,16,TRBV7-9,once
CSAKGLAGQFF,11,TRBV20-1,-
CASSLDRVVVETQYF,15,TRBV5-4,-
CASSVESSGAIQYF,14,TRBV9,few
CASSFRSSGANVLTF,15,TRBV7-9,-
CASSYTGQGPFADTQYF,17,TRBV5-4,-
CASSQGGPEAFF,12,TRBV14,once
CASSGGTGPYNEQFF,15,TRBV9,-
CASTSDRGRSSYTF,14,TRBV5-6,-
CASTQEGARLAFF,13,TRBV12-3/TRBV12-4,-
CASSQRLAGAYEQYF,15,TRBV2,-
CASSMTGIELFF,12,TRBV19,-
CASRTSEGAGGYTF,14,TRBV7-2,once
CASSQEPGLASSSTDTQYF,19,TRBV4-3,-
CASSPGQATEAFF,13,TRBV12-3/TRBV12-4,-